The next 29 T cell receptor beta chains were all read from a single sample in a study of shared clonotypes between healthy human individuals. This table comes from immunoSEQ multiplex PCR, and its TCRdb copy is limited to in-frame clones, with some not included. This sample has around 510,000 clones, with 90% to 96% found just once. The specimen was naive CD4+ T cells sorted from blood. The subset was: CD45RA+ positively selected. All receptors derive from a young woman in good health.

The table lists this clone with a count of one. J is TRBJ1-5 and V is TRBV15, with TRBD1 matching over 7 bases. The CDR3 loop spans 16 amino acids. After removal of 2 bases from V and 3 bases from J, the junction contained 7 bases not matched to a gene. CDR1 and CDR2 from the germline V gene are LNHNV and YYDKDF (reference sequence). CDR3 sequence: CATSRRGQRINQPQHF. In DNA form, the CDR3 reads TGTGCCACCAGCAGACGGGGACAGAGAATCAATCAGCCCCAGCATTTT.

This sequence joins TRBV27 and TRBJ1-1, with 9 bases identical to TRBD1. The V gene's germline CDR1 is MNHEY and CDR2 SMNVEV (reference sequence). This CDR3 comprises 15 residues. J gave up 3 bases and V 3 bases, and 5 bases lay outside the gene matches. Here the CDR3 DNA reads TGTGCCAGCAGTTTGTTACAGGGGGCAGACACTGAAGCTTTCTTT. It translates to CASSLLQGADTEAFF.

This clone was observed once. V gene TRBV5-1 combines with J gene TRBJ1-6; D is undetermined. CDR3 length equals 17 residues. The germline V gene has CDR1 SGHRS and CDR2 YFSETQ. The ends were cut back, 4 bases at V and 9 bases at J, with 23 bases in the middle. The CDR3 sequence is CASSTVLQSSVPSPLHF. In DNA form, the CDR3 reads TGCGCCAGCAGCACAGTCCTACAGTCATCAGTCCCTTCACCCCTCCACTTT.

The rearrangement joins TRBV21-1 to TRBJ2-7; the DNA was not used to check the table's D call, TRBD2. TRBV21-1 is an annotated pseudogene. This CDR3 is built from 14 residues. CDR3 loop: CASSKVESAYEQYF. The CDR3 bases are TGTGCCAGCAGCAAAGTCGAGAGTGCCTACGAGCAGTACTTC.

The chain employs TRBV7-9 and TRBJ2-7; TRBD2 might be the D (6 bases). The germline gives CDR1 SEHNR, CDR2 FQNEAQ (reference sequence). CDR3 length: 11 amino acids. Trimming took off 5 bases at V and 4 bases at J, with 6 bases between the two ends. CDR3 nucleotides: TGTGCCAGCAGCGGACTATACGAGCAGTACTTC. Its protein is CASSGLYEQYF.

This rearrangement joins TRBV14 to TRBJ2-7; D might be TRBD1 (6 bases). Germline V lookup: CDR1 SGHDN, CDR2 FVKESK. V was pared by 3 bases and J by 5 bases, with 20 bases between. This CDR3 comprises 16 residues. CDR3 sequence reads: CASSHSLGQGNHEQYF. For the CDR3, the DNA is TGTGCCAGCAGCCACTCGCTTGGGCAGGGGAACCACGAGCAGTACTTC.

Of note for this clone: Other DNA sequences within the sample encode an identical CDR3. The rearrangement links TRBV6-4 to TRBJ1-1; D remains unclear. The germline CDR1 and CDR2 sequences are MRHNA and SNTAGT. This CDR3 comprises 13 residues. The ends were cut back, 3 bases at V and 3 bases at J, with 8 bases in the middle. This chain's CDR3 is CASSERRDTEAFF. As DNA, the CDR3 is TGTGCCAGCAGTGAAAGGCGGGACACTGAAGCTTTCTTT.

This rearrangement joins TRBV15 to TRBJ1-2; 10 nucleotides agree with TRBD1. Trimming took 4 bases from V and 4 from J; bases not matched to a gene: 6. The germline V gene has CDR1 LNHNV and CDR2 YYDKDF (reference sequence). CDR3 length: 15 residues. CDR3 region: CATSKDRGDSYGYTF. In DNA, the CDR3 is TGTGCCACCAGCAAGGACAGGGGGGATTCCTATGGCTACACCTTC. Supplemented by reference TRBV15 and TRBJ1-2, the full variable domain reads DAMVIQNPRYQVTQFGKPVTLSCSQTLNHNVMYWYQQKSSQAPKLLFHYYDKDFNNEADTPDNFQSRRPNTSFCFLDIRSPGLGDTAMYLCATSKDRGDSYGYTFGSGTRLTVV.

The chain uses TRBV7-9 and TRBJ2-5; 10 bases align to TRBD2. With the DNA end fitting TRBJ2-7 better, the J assignment may be wrong. This CDR3 contains 15 residues. CDR1 is SEHNR, CDR2 FQNEAQ, per germline (reference sequence). The CDR3 sequence: CASSLGTSGSYEQYF. CDR3 DNA: TGTGCCAGCAGCTTAGGGACTAGCGGTTCCTACGAGCAGTACTTC.

The rearrangement uses TRBV18 and TRBJ1-1; D uncertain. The CDR3 extends over 14 amino acids. Germline assignment: CDR1 KGHSH and CDR2 LQKENI. V was trimmed by 4 bases and J by 5 bases, leaving 14 bases between them. CDR3 sequence reads: CASSLSYVGTEAFF. Written as DNA, the CDR3 is TGTGCCAGCTCACTTTCTTATGTTGGGACTGAAGCTTTCTTT.

This clone was counted once. The chain carries TRBV2 and TRBJ2-1; D is uncertain. The germline V gene encodes CDR1 SNHLY and CDR2 FYNNEI. CDR3 size: 11 residues. Trimming shortened V by 6 bases and J by 4 bases, and 4 bases separated the two germline ends. The DNA for the CDR3 is TGTGCCAGCAGCAAGTACAATGAGCAGTTCTTC. It codes for CASSKYNEQFF.

The chain carries TRBV28 and TRBJ1-5, with D unclear. Germline V gene lookup returns CDR1 MDHEN and CDR2 SYDVKM. The CDR3 is 16 amino acids. Trimming took off 6 bases at V and 2 bases at J, with 17 bases between the two ends. This CDR3 is CASSEPGRLGNQPQHF. The CDR3 coding sequence is TGTGCCAGCAGCGAACCTGGGCGATTGGGCAATCAGCCCCAGCATTTT.

The count of this clone is one. V usage is TRBV6-6 and J usage is TRBJ1-3; D not certain. CDR3 size: 14 residues. CDR1 and CDR2 from the germline V gene are MNHNY and SVGAGI (reference sequence). V was shortened by 2 bases and J by 4 bases, with 9 bases between the two germline ends. The CDR3 DNA follows: TGTGCCAGCAGTTACGGCCCCGTAGGAAACACCATATATTTT. This encodes CASSYGPVGNTIYF.

J is TRBJ2-2 and V is TRBV4-1, with TRBD2 matching over 8 bases. The V gene's germline CDR1 is MGHRA and CDR2 YSYEKL. Trimming took 0 bases from V and 4 from J; bases not matched to a gene: 7. The CDR3 sequence is 17 residues long. The CDR3 coding sequence is TGCGCCAGCAGCCAAGATCTTACTAGCGGACGCACCGGGGAGCTGTTTTTT. Protein product: CASSQDLTSGRTGELFF.

This chain joins TRBV6-5 and TRBJ2-7; weak D call: TRBD1 (6 bases). The CDR3 sequence is 12 residues long. V lost 6 bases, J lost 6 bases, and 12 bases lay in between. Per germline, CDR1 MNHEY and CDR2 SVGAGI. As DNA, the CDR3 is TGTGCCAGCAGGAAAACAGGGAGCGAGCAGTACTTC. This encodes CASRKTGSEQYF.

The rearrangement joins TRBV30 to TRBJ1-4; D perhaps matches TRBD1 (5 bases). Germline V gene lookup returns CDR1 GTSNPN and CDR2 SVGIG (reference sequence). The CDR3 contains 13 residues. The ends were cut back, 5 bases at V and 4 bases at J, with 11 bases in the middle. CDR3 nucleotides: TGTGCCTGGGCGGGACCGGTTAATGAAAAACTGTTTTTT. Translating gives CAWAGPVNEKLFF.

This clone has just one count. The V call is TRBV6-1, the J call TRBJ2-3, with a tentative D call TRBD1 (5 bases). The germline V gene encodes CDR1 MNHNS and CDR2 SASEGT. The CDR3 is made up of 14 amino acids. The ends were cut back, 2 bases at V and 6 bases at J, with 12 bases in the middle. The CDR3 is CASSERPHRDTQYF. The CDR3 DNA sequence: TGTGCCAGCAGTGAACGTCCGCACAGGGATACGCAGTATTTT.

V is TRBV7-9 and J is TRBJ2-5; TRBD2 matches 14 bases. The V segment lost 1 base and the J segment 1 base; nucleotides outside the gene matches: 5. This CDR3 is built from 18 residues. Germline V lookup: CDR1 SEHNR, CDR2 FQNEAQ (reference sequence). The CDR3 spells CASSLGGTSGSFQETQYF. CDR3 DNA: TGTGCCAGCAGCTTAGGAGGGACTAGCGGGAGTTTCCAAGAGACCCAGTACTTC.

V gene TRBV27 combines with J gene TRBJ1-4, with TRBD1 identical over 7 bases. The CDR3 totals 16 residues. Germline V CDR1 and CDR2: MNHEY, SMNVEV (reference sequence). V was clipped by 1 base and J by 8 bases; unmatched bases: 10. CDR3 in amino acids: CASSLWEEGAREKLFF. In DNA form, the CDR3 reads TGTGCCAGCAGTTTATGGGAGGAGGGGGCGCGGGAAAAACTGTTTTTT.

V gene TRBV6-1 combines with J gene TRBJ2-3; D ambiguous. The CDR3 has 15 amino acids. The germline CDR1 and CDR2 sequences are MNHNS and SASEGT. The V end lost 3 bases, the J end lost 4 bases, and 14 bases lay between the germline ends. The chain's CDR3 is CASSDIARWADTQYF. For the CDR3, the DNA is TGTGCCAGCAGTGACATCGCGCGGTGGGCAGATACGCAGTATTTT.

Worth noting for this clone: Other DNA sequences in the sample encode the same CDR3. The rearrangement joins TRBV5-1 to TRBJ2-2, with D hard to call. Germline CDR1 and CDR2: SGHRS and YFSETQ. CDR3 length: 14 residues. V gave up 0 bases and J gave up 0 bases, with 3 bases separating them. CDR3 residues: CASSLGANTGELFF. DNA for the CDR3: TGCGCCAGCAGCTTGGGGGCGAACACCGGGGAGCTGTTTTTT.

The chain links TRBV5-1 to TRBJ2-7, with D unclear. This CDR3 has 13 amino acids. CDR1 and CDR2 (germline): SGHRS, YFSETQ. The ends were cut back, 0 bases at V and 6 bases at J, with 10 bases in the middle. The CDR3 reads CASSLGEVPEQYF. The CDR3 coding sequence is TGCGCCAGCAGCTTGGGAGAGGTCCCCGAGCAGTACTTC.

The rearrangement links TRBV27 to TRBJ2-5; D is perhaps TRBD1 or TRBD2 (6 bases each). Germline values: CDR1 MNHEY, CDR2 SMNVEV (reference sequence). V dropped 5 bases and J dropped 5 bases, with 21 bases sitting between them. The CDR3 consists of 16 residues. Here the CDR3 DNA reads TGTGCCAGCAGTCCATCCTTAATCGGAGGGGGGGAGACCCAGTACTTC. It encodes CASSPSLIGGGETQYF.

The V gene is TRBV29-1, the J gene TRBJ1-1; D unclear. V lost 2 bases and J 4 bases, leaving 11 bases between the germline ends. The CDR3 spans 13 residues. Germline lookup yields CDR1 SQVTM and CDR2 ANQGSEA. The CDR3 is CSVEYNVGTEAFF. DNA of the CDR3: TGCAGCGTTGAATATAACGTGGGCACTGAAGCTTTCTTT.

V usage is TRBV21-1 and J usage is TRBJ1-4. TRBV21-1 is an annotated pseudogene. CDR3 size: 18 residues. CDR3 DNA sequence: TGTGCCAGCAGCAAAGGGGAGGGCAGGGGGACCGATAATGAAAAACTGTTTTTT. Protein product: CASSKGEGRGTDNEKLFF.

V usage is TRBV11-2 and J usage is TRBJ1-2, with 7 bases identical to TRBD1. Germline loops: CDR1 SGHAT, CDR2 FQNNGV. The CDR3 has 14 amino acids. J lost 3 bases, V lost 5 bases, and 6 bases had no gene match. The CDR3 reads CASSPRQGDYGYTF. CDR3 in DNA: TGTGCCAGCAGCCCTCGACAGGGTGACTATGGCTACACCTTC.

The chain recombines TRBV11-2 with TRBJ2-3; TRBD2 is a possible D gene (5 bases). Germline V gives CDR1 SGHAT, CDR2 FQNNGV. The CDR3 has 19 amino acids. The V end was cut by 4 bases, the J end by 1 base, with 24 bases between. CDR3 sequence reads: CASSSKTPLEGAGTDTQYF. Here the CDR3 DNA reads TGTGCCAGCAGCTCGAAAACTCCGTTAGAGGGAGCCGGCACAGATACGCAGTATTTT.

This chain links TRBV7-9 with TRBJ1-1; D uncertain. V was shortened by 7 bases and J by 0 bases, with 12 bases between the two germline ends. Germline V lookup: CDR1 SEHNR, CDR2 FQNEAQ (reference sequence). CDR3 length: 14 amino acids. This CDR3 is CASMLGELNTEAFF. The CDR3 region has the DNA TGTGCCAGCATGCTAGGAGAACTGAACACTGAAGCTTTCTTT.

V usage is TRBV5-4 and J usage is TRBJ2-7; 11 nucleotides match TRBD2. J lost 4 bases, V lost 4 bases, and 7 bases had no gene match. Germline CDR1 is SGHNT and CDR2 is YYREEE (reference sequence). This CDR3 is built from 15 residues. The CDR3 sequence is CASSGWTSGPYEQYF. The CDR3 coding sequence is TGTGCCAGCAGCGGCTGGACTAGCGGGCCTTACGAGCAGTACTTC. The full variable domain, in which reference TRBV5-4 and TRBJ2-7 provide the parts outside the CDR3, is ETGVTQSPTHLIKTRGQQVTLRCSSQSGHNTVSWYQQALGQGPQFIFQYYREEENGRGNFPPRFSGLQFPNYSSELNVNALELDDSALYLCASSGWTSGPYEQYFGPGTRLTVT.